A selection of T cell receptor beta chains follows, all from one sample in a study of OX40 agonist ivuxolimab in advanced cancers. TCRdb keeps only in-frame clones here, not all; method: immunoSEQ multiplex PCR. The table lists roughly 100,000 clones, under 85% of them singletons. The specimen was CD4+ or CD8+ T cells sorted from blood, collected in a trial of the OX40 agonist ivuxolimab. The receptor source for this set is an adult with an advanced solid tumor such as melanoma, head and neck, liver or kidney cancer. The CDR3 runs from the conserved cysteine through the conserved F or W. The order of the fields is D gene, clone size, V gene, CDR3 length, J gene, CDR3 DNA, CDR3 protein. The D gene is left open where the match is weak. Clone size is given for some rows only: seen once, a few or many times, or a class if the clone is expanded.

NA	NA	TRBV30	14	TRBJ1-5	TGTGCCTGGAGTGCCGGATATAGCAATCAGCCCCAGCATTTT	CAWSAGYSNQPQHF
NA	NA	TRBV28	15	TRBJ1-5	TGTGCCAGCAGTTTTGGTGCGGGAGTTGATCAGCCCCAGCATTTT	CASSFGAGVDQPQHF
NA	NA	TRBV10-1	16	TRBJ2-7	TGCGCCAGCGGCGCGGGTGTGAGGGGGACCTCCTACGAGCAGTACTTC	CASGAGVRGTSYEQYF
TRBD2	NA	TRBV9	16	TRBJ2-7	TGTGCCAGCAGCGTAGGATCGGGCGGGAGACTCTACGAGCAGTACTTC	CASSVGSGGRLYEQYF
NA	NA	TRBV7-8	13	TRBJ1-1	TGTGCCAGCTCAGGAGGGCGGCAGGGTGAAGCTTTCTTT	CASSGGRQGEAFF
TRBD2	few	TRBV7-2	19	TRBJ2-3	TGTGCCAGCAGCTTAGCGGGTACTAGCGGGAGGGATCCCACAGATACGCAGTATTTT	CASSLAGTSGRDPTDTQYF
NA	NA	TRBV2	15	TRBJ2-1	TGTGCCAGCAGTGAACGAGGGGGACCATACAATGAGCAGTTCTTC	CASSERGGPYNEQFF
NA	NA	TRBV4-2	13	TRBJ1-3	TGTGCCAGCAGCCGAGATTTGGGGAACACCATATATTTT	CASSRDLGNTIYF
TRBD2	NA	TRBV9	15	TRBJ2-1	TGTGCCAGCAGCGAGGGGGGACTAGGGAACAATGAGCAGTTCTTC	CASSEGGLGNNEQFF
NA	NA	TRBV15	15	TRBJ1-2	TGTGCCACCAGCAGGGGAATGACAGTCTACTATGGCTACACCTTC	CATSRGMTVYYGYTF
NA	NA	TRBV4-3	15	TRBJ1-2	TGCGCCAGCAGCCAAGGGGCACTAGCTAACTATGGCTACACCTTC	CASSQGALANYGYTF
NA	NA	TRBV27	14	TRBJ1-2	TGTGCCAGCAGTTTGCAGGGCACCGTGGGGGGCTACACCTTC	CASSLQGTVGGYTF
NA	NA	TRBV1	19	TRBJ2-6	TGCACCAGCAGCCAAGGGGTAGGCGTGTTTCCCTCTGGGGCCAACGTCCTGACTTTC	CTSSQGVGVFPSGANVLTF
NA	NA	TRBV7-8	15	TRBJ1-5	TGTGCCAGCAGCTTAGTAGTAGATAGCAATCAGCCCCAGCATTTT	CASSLVVDSNQPQHF
TRBD2	NA	TRBV7-2	17	TRBJ2-3	TGTGCCAGCAGCCGGACTAGCGGGAGTTCCCTCCCAGATACGCAGTATTTT	CASSRTSGSSLPDTQYF
TRBD2	NA	TRBV5-6	16	TRBJ2-2	TGTGCCAGCAGCTCATTAGCGGAGGGAGGGACCGGGGAGCTGTTTTTT	CASSSLAEGGTGELFF
TRBD2	NA	TRBV19	15	TRBJ2-1	TGTGCCAGTAGATCCGGGACTAGCGGTTACAATGAGCAGTTCTTC	CASRSGTSGYNEQFF
NA	NA	TRBV7-2	15	TRBJ1-2	TGTGCCAGCAGGCAGATAGGGGACACTAACTATGGCTACACCTTC	CASRQIGDTNYGYTF
TRBD2	once	TRBV7-9	15	TRBJ2-3	TGTGCCAGCAGCCCACTAGCGGGGAAAACAGATACGCAGTATTTT	CASSPLAGKTDTQYF
NA	once	TRBV12-5	15	TRBJ2-1	TGTGCTAGTGGTTTCCCGACTAGCTCCTACAATGAGCAGTTCTTC	CASGFPTSSYNEQFF
TRBD2	NA	TRBV15	16	TRBJ2-5	TGTGCCACCAGCAGGGGGACTAGCGGGACCGAAGAGACCCAGTACTTC	CATSRGTSGTEETQYF
NA	few	TRBV27	14	TRBJ2-7	TGTGCCAGCAGGCCGGGGCCGCCTGGGGGGGAGCAGTACTTC	CASRPGPPGGEQYF
NA	NA	TRBV6-1	14	TRBJ1-2	TGTGCCAGCAGTGAAGGCCCGGAGCTTTATGGCTACACCTTC	CASSEGPELYGYTF
NA	NA	TRBV5-6	12	TRBJ2-4	TGTGCCAGCAGCTTGAAAGAAAACATTCAGTACTTC	CASSLKENIQYF
NA	NA	TRBV10-3	16	TRBJ2-1	TGTGCCATTGGGTCCTATAGGGTTTGGGTCTACAATGAGCAGTTCTTC	CAIGSYRVWVYNEQFF
TRBD1	NA	TRBV7-9	15	TRBJ1-6	TGTGCCAGCAGCTTAGACGGACAGGGAAGTTCACCCCTCCACTTT	CASSLDGQGSSPLHF
TRBD1	NA	TRBV9	15	TRBJ1-2	TGTGCCAGCAAGGCAGGGGGCGAGGACTGGTATGGCTACACCTTC	CASKAGGEDWYGYTF
NA	NA	TRBV7-8	16	TRBJ2-7	TGTGCCAGCAGCCCTAGGTCCCTACTAGTAACCTACGAGCAGTACTTC	CASSPRSLLVTYEQYF
TRBD2	NA	TRBV7-6	14	TRBJ2-5	TGTGCCAGCGGTCTAGCGGGGGGACAAGAGACCCAGTACTTC	CASGLAGGQETQYF
NA	once	TRBV25-1	11	TRBJ1-2	TGTGCCAGCAGTGACTCAGGGGGCTACACCTTC	CASSDSGGYTF
NA	NA	TRBV4-1	13	TRBJ2-7	TGCGCCAGCAGCCTCCAGATTAGCAACGAGCAGTACTTC	CASSLQISNEQYF
NA	NA	TRBV18	14	TRBJ1-2	TGTGCCAGCTCACCACCGGGGGGGAGATATGGCTACACCTTC	CASSPPGGRYGYTF
NA	NA	TRBV20-1	10	TRBJ2-1	TGCAGTGCTAAAGACAATGAGCAGTTCTTC	CSAKDNEQFF
NA	NA	TRBV7-9	15	TRBJ2-7	TGTGCCAGCAGCCACAACAGGGTTACCACCTACGAGCAGTACTTC	CASSHNRVTTYEQYF
NA	NA	TRBV7-2	17	TRBJ2-7	TGTGCCAGCAGCTTAATGTTTCAGGGGTTAGGAGGCAACGAGCAGTACTTC	CASSLMFQGLGGNEQYF
TRBD1	once	TRBV6-5	14	TRBJ2-7	TGTGCCATCAGCCCGGGACAGGGGTCCTACGAGCAGTACTTC	CAISPGQGSYEQYF
TRBD2	NA	TRBV4-3	18	TRBJ2-5	TGCGCCAGCAGCCACTCACCTCTAGGCGGGGGGATACAAGAGACCCAGTACTTC	CASSHSPLGGGIQETQYF
NA	NA	TRBV30	13	TRBJ1-5	TGTGCCTGGTCTAAGGGGTTCGATCAGCCCCAGCATTTT	CAWSKGFDQPQHF
NA	NA	TRBV2	14	TRBJ2-1	TGTGCGTCAAGGGGGGGCCTTAAGGCGGATGAGCAGTTCTTC	CASRGGLKADEQFF
TRBD1	NA	TRBV18	18	TRBJ2-2	TGTGCCAGCTCACCTCGTCCCGGGACAGGGGGGAACACCGGGGAGCTGTTTTTT	CASSPRPGTGGNTGELFF
TRBD1	NA	TRBV7-9	13	TRBJ2-7	TGTGCCAGCAGCTACCCGACAGGGAACGAGCAGTACTTC	CASSYPTGNEQYF